Listed below are T cell receptor beta chains from one sample, sequenced in a study of tumor T cells in aggressive B-cell lymphoma. TCRdb's table, derived via immunoSEQ multiplex PCR, lists solely in-frame clones and lacks some. This table holds about 2,900 clones, roughly 91% found once. The specimen sequenced was tumor tissue. The receptors were sampled from an adult with diffuse large B cell lymphoma. Both conserved end residues are part of each CDR3. The D gene is left open where the match is weak. The size field is filled for only some rows; it gives once, few, many or a size class.

j_gene: TRBJ2-7
v_gene: TRBV29-1
abundance: .
d_gene: TRBD2
CDR3aa: CSVAVRGGSYEQYF
CDR3nt: TGCAGCGTTGCTGTTCGCGGGGGATCGTACGAGCAGTACTTC

j_gene: TRBJ2-3
v_gene: TRBV27
abundance: few
d_gene: .
CDR3aa: CASSLSYPIDTDTQYF
CDR3nt: TGTGCCAGCAGTTTATCGTATCCGATAGACACAGATACGCAGTATTTT

j_gene: TRBJ2-5
v_gene: TRBV5-6
abundance: .
d_gene: TRBD1
CDR3aa: CASSLDRQGTYQETQYF
CDR3nt: TGTGCCAGCAGCTTGGATAGACAGGGGACGTACCAAGAGACCCAGTACTTC

j_gene: TRBJ1-1
v_gene: TRBV5-6
abundance: .
d_gene: .
CDR3aa: CASSSQGRREAEAFF
CDR3nt: TGTGCCAGCAGCTCCCAAGGGCGCCGGGAGGCTGAAGCTTTCTTT

j_gene: TRBJ1-1
v_gene: TRBV28
abundance: few
d_gene: .
CDR3aa: CASSPTTENTEAFF
CDR3nt: TGTGCCAGCAGTCCCACCACAGAGAACACTGAAGCTTTCTTT

j_gene: TRBJ2-7
v_gene: TRBV5-1
abundance: .
d_gene: TRBD2
CDR3aa: CASRIISGGVYEQYF
CDR3nt: TGCGCCAGCAGGATTATTAGCGGGGGAGTCTACGAGCAGTACTTC

j_gene: TRBJ2-1
v_gene: TRBV7-6
abundance: .
d_gene: .
CDR3aa: CASSNRVDEQFF
CDR3nt: TGTGCCAGCAGCAACCGGGTGGATGAGCAGTTCTTC

j_gene: TRBJ1-1
v_gene: TRBV2
abundance: .
d_gene: .
CDR3aa: CASSVGLRTEAFF
CDR3nt: TGTGCCAGCAGTGTAGGACTGAGAACTGAAGCTTTCTTT

j_gene: TRBJ1-4
v_gene: TRBV7-9
abundance: .
d_gene: .
CDR3aa: CASSLRLSGGNEKLFF
CDR3nt: TGTGCCAGCAGCTTACGGTTATCGGGGGGGAATGAAAAACTGTTTTTT

j_gene: TRBJ2-3
v_gene: TRBV5-1
abundance: few
d_gene: TRBD1
CDR3aa: CASSLAGTGTDTQYF
CDR3nt: TGCGCCAGCAGCTTGGCCGGGACAGGGACAGATACGCAGTATTTT

j_gene: TRBJ2-7
v_gene: TRBV5-4
abundance: .
d_gene: .
CDR3aa: CASSSLTGYEQYF
CDR3nt: TGTGCCAGCAGCTCCTTGACAGGCTACGAGCAGTACTTC

j_gene: TRBJ1-1
v_gene: TRBV7-3
abundance: .
d_gene: TRBD1
CDR3aa: CASSRGTGNTEAFF
CDR3nt: TGTGCCAGCAGCCGAGGGACAGGGAACACTGAAGCTTTCTTT

j_gene: TRBJ2-5
v_gene: TRBV7-2
abundance: .
d_gene: TRBD2
CDR3aa: CASSPQTSGGSETQYF
CDR3nt: TGTGCCAGCAGCCCCCAGACTAGCGGGGGTTCAGAGACCCAGTACTTC

j_gene: TRBJ2-3
v_gene: TRBV18
abundance: few
d_gene: TRBD2
CDR3aa: CASSPLGGGARDTQYF
CDR3nt: TGTGCCAGCTCACCTCTGGGCGGGGGGGCCAGAGATACGCAGTATTTT

j_gene: TRBJ1-1
v_gene: TRBV18
abundance: .
d_gene: .
CDR3aa: CASSQLDRDSAGAFF
CDR3nt: TGTGCCAGCTCGCAGTTGGACCGGGACTCAGCGGGTGCTTTCTTT

j_gene: TRBJ1-2
v_gene: TRBV19
abundance: .
d_gene: .
CDR3aa: CASKVGVGYGYTF
CDR3nt: TGTGCCAGTAAAGTAGGGGTAGGCTATGGCTACACCTTC

j_gene: TRBJ2-5
v_gene: TRBV29-1
abundance: .
d_gene: .
CDR3aa: CSVRTVQETQYF
CDR3nt: TGCAGCGTCCGGACAGTCCAAGAGACCCAGTACTTC

j_gene: TRBJ1-2
v_gene: TRBV30
abundance: .
d_gene: TRBD1
CDR3aa: CAWREQGNPYGYTF
CDR3nt: TGTGCCTGGAGAGAACAGGGGAACCCCTATGGCTACACCTTC

j_gene: TRBJ1-2
v_gene: TRBV27
abundance: .
d_gene: TRBD1
CDR3aa: CASSMDRGRRGYTF
CDR3nt: TGTGCCAGCAGTATGGACAGGGGGCGAAGAGGCTACACCTTC

j_gene: TRBJ1-1
v_gene: TRBV2
abundance: .
d_gene: TRBD1
CDR3aa: CASSVQGGLGTEAFF
CDR3nt: TGTGCCAGCAGTGTGCAGGGGGGTTTGGGCACTGAAGCTTTCTTT

j_gene: TRBJ2-2
v_gene: TRBV7-9
abundance: .
d_gene: TRBD1
CDR3aa: CASSWGQGNTGELFF
CDR3nt: TGTGCCAGCAGTTGGGGACAGGGAAACACCGGGGAGCTGTTTTTT

j_gene: TRBJ1-1
v_gene: TRBV27
abundance: .
d_gene: TRBD1
CDR3aa: CASAITGGRSPLFF
CDR3nt: TGTGCCAGCGCAATAACAGGGGGGCGATCCCCTCTCTTCTTT

j_gene: TRBJ1-5
v_gene: TRBV2
abundance: .
d_gene: .
CDR3aa: CASSVIIGQPQHF
CDR3nt: TGTGCCAGCAGCGTTATCATCGGGCAGCCCCAGCATTTT

j_gene: TRBJ2-7
v_gene: TRBV30
abundance: .
d_gene: .
CDR3aa: CAWSTGRQSSYEQYF
CDR3nt: TGTGCCTGGAGTACCGGACGACAGAGCTCCTACGAGCAGTACTTC

j_gene: TRBJ1-1
v_gene: TRBV27
abundance: .
d_gene: .
CDR3aa: CASSPGTGGAEAFF
CDR3nt: TGTGCCAGCAGCCCTGGGACCGGCGGGGCTGAAGCTTTCTTT

j_gene: TRBJ1-1
v_gene: TRBV18
abundance: .
d_gene: TRBD1
CDR3aa: CASSPLGQAGTEAFF
CDR3nt: TGTGCCAGCTCACCCCTGGGACAGGCCGGCACTGAAGCTTTCTTT

j_gene: TRBJ1-6
v_gene: TRBV7-6
abundance: .
d_gene: .
CDR3aa: CASSLVQTYNSPLHF
CDR3nt: TGTGCCAGCAGCTTAGTACAGACCTATAATTCACCCCTCCACTTT

j_gene: TRBJ1-4
v_gene: TRBV2
abundance: once
d_gene: .
CDR3aa: CASSAWVAVNEKLFF
CDR3nt: TGTGCCAGCAGTGCTTGGGTCGCGGTTAATGAAAAACTGTTTTTT

j_gene: TRBJ2-1
v_gene: TRBV19
abundance: .
d_gene: TRBD1
CDR3aa: CASGEQGLGSYNEQFF
CDR3nt: TGTGCCAGTGGTGAACAGGGGTTAGGGTCCTACAATGAGCAGTTCTTC

j_gene: TRBJ1-4
v_gene: TRBV30
abundance: .
d_gene: TRBD1
CDR3aa: CAWSARTGPGEKLFF
CDR3nt: TGTGCCTGGAGTGCAAGGACAGGGCCCGGGGAAAAACTGTTTTTT

j_gene: TRBJ2-2
v_gene: TRBV28
abundance: .
d_gene: TRBD1
CDR3aa: CASEGAANTGELFF
CDR3nt: TGTGCCAGCGAGGGGGCGGCGAACACCGGGGAGCTGTTTTTT

j_gene: TRBJ2-7
v_gene: TRBV6-5
abundance: .
d_gene: .
CDR3aa: CASSYLIGGAYEQYF
CDR3nt: TGTGCCAGCAGTTACCTGATCGGGGGAGCCTACGAGCAGTACTTC

j_gene: TRBJ2-3
v_gene: TRBV9
abundance: .
d_gene: TRBD2
CDR3aa: CASSVKAGESTDTQYF
CDR3nt: TGTGCCAGCAGCGTAAAAGCGGGGGAAAGCACAGATACGCAGTATTTT

j_gene: TRBJ1-5
v_gene: TRBV19
abundance: few
d_gene: .
CDR3aa: CASSPLGGDNYQPQHF
CDR3nt: TGTGCCAGTAGCCCCCTGGGAGGGGATAACTATCAGCCCCAGCATTTT

j_gene: TRBJ2-3
v_gene: TRBV10-3
abundance: .
d_gene: TRBD1
CDR3aa: CATLTGGGTDTQYF
CDR3nt: TGTGCCACCTTGACAGGGGGCGGCACAGATACGCAGTATTTT

j_gene: TRBJ2-3
v_gene: TRBV2
abundance: .
d_gene: TRBD2
CDR3aa: CASTLGSSGYLDTQYF
CDR3nt: TGTGCCAGCACCCTGGGGTCTAGCGGATACCTAGATACGCAGTATTTT

j_gene: TRBJ2-3
v_gene: TRBV19
abundance: .
d_gene: .
CDR3aa: CASSTGSNTDTQYF
CDR3nt: TGTGCCAGTAGCACAGGGTCCAACACAGATACGCAGTATTTT

j_gene: TRBJ1-1
v_gene: TRBV6-5
abundance: once
d_gene: .
CDR3aa: CASSYSTLETEAFF
CDR3nt: TGTGCCAGCAGTTACTCGACACTAGAAACTGAAGCTTTCTTT

j_gene: TRBJ2-6
v_gene: TRBV7-9
abundance: .
d_gene: .
CDR3aa: CASSQAVLSGANVLTF
CDR3nt: TGTGCCAGCAGCCAGGCCGTTCTCTCTGGGGCCAACGTCCTGACTTTC

j_gene: TRBJ1-2
v_gene: TRBV2
abundance: .
d_gene: .
CDR3aa: CASSERIGEYGYTF
CDR3nt: TGTGCCAGCAGTGAAAGGATAGGAGAATATGGCTACACCTTC

j_gene: TRBJ2-7
v_gene: TRBV11-3
abundance: once
d_gene: TRBD1
CDR3aa: CASSLDRGGRSSYEQYF
CDR3nt: TGTGCCAGCAGCTTAGATAGAGGGGGCAGGTCCTCCTACGAGCAGTACTTC

j_gene: TRBJ1-1
v_gene: TRBV18
abundance: .
d_gene: .
CDR3aa: CASSPVRGMSTEAFF
CDR3nt: TGTGCCAGCTCACCGGTTAGGGGTATGAGTACTGAAGCTTTCTTT

j_gene: TRBJ1-1
v_gene: TRBV6-5
abundance: once
d_gene: .
CDR3aa: CASSSVRGTEAFF
CDR3nt: TGTGCCAGCAGCTCGGTTCGGGGCACTGAAGCTTTCTTT

j_gene: TRBJ2-7
v_gene: TRBV13
abundance: .
d_gene: TRBD1
CDR3aa: CASSLGGQAIYEQYF
CDR3nt: TGTGCCAGCAGCTTAGGGGGACAGGCGATCTACGAGCAGTACTTC

j_gene: TRBJ2-3
v_gene: TRBV5-1
abundance: .
d_gene: TRBD2
CDR3aa: CASSLGLAGRDTQYF
CDR3nt: TGCGCCAGCAGCTTGGGACTAGCGGGACGAGATACGCAGTATTTT

j_gene: TRBJ1-5
v_gene: TRBV30
abundance: .
d_gene: .
CDR3aa: CAWSGRGLVDQPQHF
CDR3nt: TGTGCCTGGAGCGGCAGGGGCCTGGTGGATCAGCCCCAGCATTTT

j_gene: TRBJ1-5
v_gene: TRBV6-1
abundance: .
d_gene: .
CDR3aa: CASSESQGNQPQHF
CDR3nt: TGTGCCAGCAGTGAATCCCAGGGCAATCAGCCCCAGCATTTT

j_gene: TRBJ2-5
v_gene: TRBV9
abundance: .
d_gene: .
CDR3aa: CASSVDAAGSPQETQYF
CDR3nt: TGTGCCAGCAGCGTAGATGCCGCGGGTAGTCCCCAAGAGACCCAGTACTTC

j_gene: TRBJ2-1
v_gene: TRBV27
abundance: .
d_gene: .
CDR3aa: CASQESSYNEQFF
CDR3nt: TGTGCCAGCCAAGAGAGCTCCTACAATGAGCAGTTCTTC

j_gene: TRBJ2-2
v_gene: TRBV28
abundance: once
d_gene: .
CDR3aa: CASTLTVNTGELFF
CDR3nt: TGTGCCAGCACTCTGACAGTGAACACCGGGGAGCTGTTTTTT

j_gene: TRBJ2-2
v_gene: TRBV10-3
abundance: .
d_gene: .
CDR3aa: CAISKQGGELFF
CDR3nt: TGTGCCATCAGTAAACAGGGCGGGGAGCTGTTTTTT

j_gene: TRBJ2-7
v_gene: TRBV6-5
abundance: .
d_gene: .
CDR3aa: CASSSVDSSYEQYF
CDR3nt: TGTGCCAGCAGTTCCGTGGACAGTTCCTACGAGCAGTACTTC